In its sample, the clone carrying this T cell receptor (beta chain) was seen a few times. The data originate from a study of cytomegalovirus exposure and HLA in healthy donors. Use of 60 Vbeta and 13 Jbeta primers characterized the PCR. Some clones are missing from TCRdb's copy, which holds only in-frame ones; the method was immunoSEQ multiplex PCR. The sample contains 100,000 to 150,000 clones, roughly 80% of which appear only once. CDR3 length equals 15 residues. V lost 6 bases to trimming and J lost 4 bases, with 16 bases between them. The germline V gene has CDR1 MDHEN and CDR2 SYDVKM. Unrecorded immune exposure was likely among donors, who were nominally healthy when sampled.

Sequencing was done on a sample of PBMCs. This TCR came from a male donor in good health and CMV-seronegative. This chain links TRBV28 with TRBJ1-5; D possibly corresponds to TRBD1 (5 bases). The DNA of the CDR3 is TGTGCCAGCAGGCGCGGGGGGGGTAGGAATCAGCCCCAGCATTTT. This gives the protein CASRRGGGRNQPQHF. The whole variable domain, filled in from reference TRBV28 and TRBJ1-5, reads DVKVTQSSRYLVKRTGEKVFLECVQDMDHENMFWYRQDPGLGLRLIYFSYDVKMKEKGDIPEGYSVSREKKERFSLILESASTNQTSMYLCASRRGGGRNQPQHFGDGTRLSIL.